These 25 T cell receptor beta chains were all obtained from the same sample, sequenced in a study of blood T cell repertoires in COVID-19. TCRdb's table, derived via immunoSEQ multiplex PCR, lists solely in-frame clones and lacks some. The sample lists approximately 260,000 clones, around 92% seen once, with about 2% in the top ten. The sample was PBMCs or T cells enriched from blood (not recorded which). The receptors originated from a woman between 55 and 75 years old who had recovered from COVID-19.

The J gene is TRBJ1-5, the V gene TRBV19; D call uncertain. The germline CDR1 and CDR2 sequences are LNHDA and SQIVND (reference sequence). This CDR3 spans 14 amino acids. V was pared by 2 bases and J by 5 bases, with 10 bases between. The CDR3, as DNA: TGTGCCAGTAGTATACGGCGGGTTGATCAGCCCCAGCATTTT. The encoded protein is CASSIRRVDQPQHF.

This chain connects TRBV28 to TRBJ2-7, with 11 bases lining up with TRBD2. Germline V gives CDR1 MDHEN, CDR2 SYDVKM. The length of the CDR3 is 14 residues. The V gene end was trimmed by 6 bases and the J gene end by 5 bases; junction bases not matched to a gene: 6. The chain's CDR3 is CASSSTSGRNEQYF. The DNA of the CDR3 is TGTGCCAGCAGCTCAACTAGCGGGAGAAACGAGCAGTACTTC.

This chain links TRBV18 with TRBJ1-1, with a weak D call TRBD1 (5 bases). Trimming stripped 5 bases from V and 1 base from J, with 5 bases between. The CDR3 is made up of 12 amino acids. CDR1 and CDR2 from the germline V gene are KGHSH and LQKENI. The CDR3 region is CASSGANTEAFF. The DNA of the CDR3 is TGTGCCAGCTCAGGGGCGAACACTGAAGCTTTCTTT.

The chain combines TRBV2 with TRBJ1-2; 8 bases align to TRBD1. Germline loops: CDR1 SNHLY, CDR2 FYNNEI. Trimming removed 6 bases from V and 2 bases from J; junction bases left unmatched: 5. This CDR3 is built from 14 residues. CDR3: CASRARTGNYGYTF. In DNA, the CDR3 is TGTGCCAGCAGGGCCCGGACAGGGAACTATGGCTACACCTTC.

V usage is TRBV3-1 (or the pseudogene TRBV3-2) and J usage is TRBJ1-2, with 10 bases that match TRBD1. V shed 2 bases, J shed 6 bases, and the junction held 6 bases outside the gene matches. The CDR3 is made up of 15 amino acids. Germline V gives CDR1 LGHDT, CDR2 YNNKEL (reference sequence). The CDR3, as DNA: TGTGCCAGCAGCCAACAGGGACAGGGGTCAAATGGCTACACCTTC. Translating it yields CASSQQGQGSNGYTF.

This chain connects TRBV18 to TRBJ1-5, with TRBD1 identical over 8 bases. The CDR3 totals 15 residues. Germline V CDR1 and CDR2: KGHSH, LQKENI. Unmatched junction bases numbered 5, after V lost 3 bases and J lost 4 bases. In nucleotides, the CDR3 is TGTGCCAGCTCACCTGGACAGGGCAAGAATCAGCCCCAGCATTTT. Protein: CASSPGQGKNQPQHF.

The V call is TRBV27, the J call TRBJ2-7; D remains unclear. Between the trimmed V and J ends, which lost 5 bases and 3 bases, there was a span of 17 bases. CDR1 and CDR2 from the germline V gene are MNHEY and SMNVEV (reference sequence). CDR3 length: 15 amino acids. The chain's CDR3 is CASSARDNSFYEQYF. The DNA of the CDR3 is TGTGCCAGCAGTGCTCGCGATAACTCCTTCTACGAGCAGTACTTC.

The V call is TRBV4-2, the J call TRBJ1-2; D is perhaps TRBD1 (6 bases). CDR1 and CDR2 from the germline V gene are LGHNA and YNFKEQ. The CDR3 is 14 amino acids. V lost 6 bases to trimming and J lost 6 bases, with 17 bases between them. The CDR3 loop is CASRDRQVLDGYTF. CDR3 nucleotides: TGTGCCAGCAGAGACCGACAGGTTCTCGATGGCTACACCTTC.

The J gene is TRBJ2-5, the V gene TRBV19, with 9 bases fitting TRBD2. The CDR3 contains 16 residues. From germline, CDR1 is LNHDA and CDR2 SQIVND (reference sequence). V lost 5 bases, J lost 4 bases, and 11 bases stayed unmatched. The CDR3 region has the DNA TGTGCCAGTAGTGACCGACTAGCGGTGGTTAGAGAGACCCAGTACTTC. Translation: CASSDRLAVVRETQYF.

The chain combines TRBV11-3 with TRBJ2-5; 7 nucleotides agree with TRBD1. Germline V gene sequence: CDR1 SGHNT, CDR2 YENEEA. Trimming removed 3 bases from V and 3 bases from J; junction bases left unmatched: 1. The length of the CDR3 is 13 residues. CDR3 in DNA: TGTGCCAGCAGCTTTCAGGGGGAAGAGACCCAGTACTTC. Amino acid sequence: CASSFQGEETQYF.

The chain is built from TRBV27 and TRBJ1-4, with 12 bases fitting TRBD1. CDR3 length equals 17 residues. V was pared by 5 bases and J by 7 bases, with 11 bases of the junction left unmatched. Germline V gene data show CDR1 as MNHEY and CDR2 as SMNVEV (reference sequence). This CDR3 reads CASSAGTGGVLGEKLFF. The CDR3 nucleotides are TGTGCCAGCAGTGCCGGGACAGGGGGCGTTTTAGGTGAAAAACTGTTTTTT.

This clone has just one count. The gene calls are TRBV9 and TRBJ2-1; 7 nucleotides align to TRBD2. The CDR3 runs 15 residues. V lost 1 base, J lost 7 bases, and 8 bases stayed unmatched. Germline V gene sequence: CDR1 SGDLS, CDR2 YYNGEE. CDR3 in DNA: TGTGCCAGCAGCGTAAGTGGGAGGGAGGGAAATGAGCAGTTCTTC. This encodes CASSVSGREGNEQFF. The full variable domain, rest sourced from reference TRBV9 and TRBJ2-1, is DSGVTQTPKHLITATGQRVTLRCSPRSGDLSVYWYQQSLDQGLQFLIQYYNGEERAKGNILERFSAQQFPDLHSELNLSSLELGDSALYFCASSVSGREGNEQFFGPGTRLTVL.

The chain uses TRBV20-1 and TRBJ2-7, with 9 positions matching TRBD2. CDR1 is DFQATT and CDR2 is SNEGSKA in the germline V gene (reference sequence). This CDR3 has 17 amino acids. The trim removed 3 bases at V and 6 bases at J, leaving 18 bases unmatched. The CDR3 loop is CSASQVAGAYRLGEQYF. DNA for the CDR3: TGCAGTGCTAGTCAAGTAGCGGGGGCCTACCGCCTAGGCGAGCAGTACTTC.

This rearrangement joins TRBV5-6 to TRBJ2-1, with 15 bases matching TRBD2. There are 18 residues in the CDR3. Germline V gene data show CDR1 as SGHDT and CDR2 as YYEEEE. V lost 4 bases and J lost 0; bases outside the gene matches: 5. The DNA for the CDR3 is TGTGCCAGCAGCCCCGGGACTAGCGGGAGGAGCTCCTACAATGAGCAGTTCTTC. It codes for CASSPGTSGRSSYNEQFF.

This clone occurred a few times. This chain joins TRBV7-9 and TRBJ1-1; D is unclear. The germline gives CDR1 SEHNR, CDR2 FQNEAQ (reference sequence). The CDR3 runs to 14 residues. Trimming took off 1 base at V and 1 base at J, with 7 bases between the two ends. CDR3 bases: TGTGCCAGCAGCTTAGGGAACAGGAACACTGAAGCTTTCTTT. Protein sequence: CASSLGNRNTEAFF.

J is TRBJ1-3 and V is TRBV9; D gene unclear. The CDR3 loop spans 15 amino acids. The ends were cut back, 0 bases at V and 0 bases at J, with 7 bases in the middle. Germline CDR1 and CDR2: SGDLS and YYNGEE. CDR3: CASSVESSSGNTIYF. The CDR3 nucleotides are TGTGCCAGCAGCGTAGAAAGTAGCTCTGGAAACACCATATATTTT.

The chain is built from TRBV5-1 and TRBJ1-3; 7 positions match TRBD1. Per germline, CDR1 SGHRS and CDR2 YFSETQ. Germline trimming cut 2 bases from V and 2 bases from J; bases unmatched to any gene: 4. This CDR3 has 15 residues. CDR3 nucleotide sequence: TGCGCCAGCAGCTTAGGGGACAGCCCTGGAAACACCATATATTTT. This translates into CASSLGDSPGNTIYF.

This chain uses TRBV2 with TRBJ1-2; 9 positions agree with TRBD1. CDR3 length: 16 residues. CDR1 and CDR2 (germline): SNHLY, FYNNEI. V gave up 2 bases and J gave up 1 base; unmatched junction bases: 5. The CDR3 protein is CASSESRDRVNYGYTF. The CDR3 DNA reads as TGTGCCAGCAGTGAAAGCCGGGACAGGGTTAACTATGGCTACACCTTC.

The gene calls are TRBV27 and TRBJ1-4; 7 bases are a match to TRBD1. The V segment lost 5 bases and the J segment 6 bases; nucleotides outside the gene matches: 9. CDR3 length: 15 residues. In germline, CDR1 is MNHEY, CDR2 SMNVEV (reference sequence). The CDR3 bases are TGTGCCAGCAGTGTGACAGGGATCCCACATGAAAAACTGTTTTTT. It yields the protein CASSVTGIPHEKLFF.

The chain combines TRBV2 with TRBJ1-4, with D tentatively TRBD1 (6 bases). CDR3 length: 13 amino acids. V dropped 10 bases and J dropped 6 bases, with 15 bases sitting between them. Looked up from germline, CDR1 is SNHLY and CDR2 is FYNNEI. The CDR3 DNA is TGTGCCACCCACCGGGACACCGATGAAAAACTGTTTTTT. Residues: CATHRDTDEKLFF.

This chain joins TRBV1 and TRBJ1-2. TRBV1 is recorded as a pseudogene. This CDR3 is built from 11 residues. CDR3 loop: CTSSPPWSGDF. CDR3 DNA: TGCACCAGCAGCCCTCCATGGAGTGGTGACTTC.

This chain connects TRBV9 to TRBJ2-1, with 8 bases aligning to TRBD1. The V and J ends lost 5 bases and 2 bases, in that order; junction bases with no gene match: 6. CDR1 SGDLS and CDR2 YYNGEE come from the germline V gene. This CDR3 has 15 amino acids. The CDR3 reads CASRPTGGPYNEQFF. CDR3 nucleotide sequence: TGTGCCAGCAGACCTACAGGGGGACCCTACAATGAGCAGTTCTTC.

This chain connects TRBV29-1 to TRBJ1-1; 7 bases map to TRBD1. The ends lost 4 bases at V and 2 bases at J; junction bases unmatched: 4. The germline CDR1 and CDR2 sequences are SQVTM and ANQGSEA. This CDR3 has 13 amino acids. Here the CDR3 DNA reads TGCAGCGTTGTTACAGGGGAAAACACTGAAGCTTTCTTT. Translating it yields CSVVTGENTEAFF.

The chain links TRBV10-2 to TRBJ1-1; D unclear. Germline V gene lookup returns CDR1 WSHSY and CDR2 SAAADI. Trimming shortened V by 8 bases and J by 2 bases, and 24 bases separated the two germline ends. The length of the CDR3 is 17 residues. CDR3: CASLRNLPGSINTEAFF. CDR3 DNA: TGCGCCAGCCTACGAAACCTCCCGGGATCCATTAACACTGAAGCTTTCTTT.

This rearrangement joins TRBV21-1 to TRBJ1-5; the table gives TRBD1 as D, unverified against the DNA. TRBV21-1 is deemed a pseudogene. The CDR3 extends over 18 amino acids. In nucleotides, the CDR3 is TGTGCCAGCAGCAAAGCTTTCTCTGGGACAGGGAGAAGACAGCCCCAGCATTTT. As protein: CASSKAFSGTGRRQPQHF.